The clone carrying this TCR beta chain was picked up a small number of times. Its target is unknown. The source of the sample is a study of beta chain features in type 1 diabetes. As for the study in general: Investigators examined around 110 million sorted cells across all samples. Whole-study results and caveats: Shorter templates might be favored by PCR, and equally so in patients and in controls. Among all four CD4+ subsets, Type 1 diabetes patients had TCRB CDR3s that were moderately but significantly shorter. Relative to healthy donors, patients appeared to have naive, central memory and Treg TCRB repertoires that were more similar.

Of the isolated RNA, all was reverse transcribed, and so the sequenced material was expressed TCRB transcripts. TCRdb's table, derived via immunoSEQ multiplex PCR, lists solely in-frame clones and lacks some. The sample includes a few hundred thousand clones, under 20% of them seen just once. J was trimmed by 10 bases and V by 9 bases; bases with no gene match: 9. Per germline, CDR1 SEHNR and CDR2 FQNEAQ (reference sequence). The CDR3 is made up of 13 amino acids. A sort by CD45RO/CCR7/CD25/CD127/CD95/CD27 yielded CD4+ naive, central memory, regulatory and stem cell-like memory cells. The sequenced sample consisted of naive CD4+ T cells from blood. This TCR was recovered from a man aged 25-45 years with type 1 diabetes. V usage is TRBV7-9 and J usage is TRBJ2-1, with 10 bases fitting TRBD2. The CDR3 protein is CASPSGRAGEQFF. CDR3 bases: TGTGCCAGTCCGAGCGGGAGGGCCGGGGAGCAGTTCTTC.